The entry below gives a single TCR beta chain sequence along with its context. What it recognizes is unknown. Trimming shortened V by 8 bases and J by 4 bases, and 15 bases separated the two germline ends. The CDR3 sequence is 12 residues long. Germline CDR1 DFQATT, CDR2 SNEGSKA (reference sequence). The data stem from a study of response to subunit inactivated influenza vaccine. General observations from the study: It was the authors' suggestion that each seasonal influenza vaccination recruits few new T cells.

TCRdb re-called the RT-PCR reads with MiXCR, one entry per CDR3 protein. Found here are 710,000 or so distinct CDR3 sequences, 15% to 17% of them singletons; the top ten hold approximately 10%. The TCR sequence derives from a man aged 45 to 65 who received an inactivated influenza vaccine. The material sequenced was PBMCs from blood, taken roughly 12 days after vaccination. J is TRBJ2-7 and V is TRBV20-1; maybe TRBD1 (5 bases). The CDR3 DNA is TGCAGTCCACCCCGACAGAATTACGAGCAGTACTTC. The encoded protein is CSPPRQNYEQYF.